This T cell receptor (beta chain) was obtained from a study of cytomegalovirus exposure and HLA in healthy donors. The PCR made use of 60 Vbeta and 13 Jbeta primers. Profiled with immunoSEQ multiplex PCR; TCRdb holds only in-frame clones, not every one. Of fewer than 150,000 clones listed, about four fifths are singletons. On this clone: The target antigen is unknown.

This CDR3 is 17 amino acids long. Trimming at V came to 5 bases and at J to 8 bases, leaving 15 bases not matched to a gene. The germline V gene encodes CDR1 SEHNR and CDR2 FQNEAQ (reference sequence). General study findings and limits: Most TCR sequences showed up rarely, but some public TCRs showed up in many donors. Association with HLA alleles at 0.05 false discovery rate was found for 15,000 or so TCR beta sequences in a later analysis.

The sequence derives from a female donor in good health and CMV-seropositive. This chain links TRBV7-9 with TRBJ2-1; 10 positions agree with TRBD1. The source material was PBMCs. The CDR3 DNA is TGTGCCAGCAGCCCCCGTACCCGGGACAGGGGCAGTCATGAGCAGTTCTTC. Its translation: CASSPRTRDRGSHEQFF. Using reference TRBV7-9 and TRBJ2-1 for the parts outside the CDR3, the full variable domain is DTGVSQNPRHKITKRGQNVTFRCDPISEHNRLYWYRQTLGQGPEFLTYFQNEAQLEKSRLLSDRFSAERPKGSFSTLEIQRTEQGDSAMYLCASSPRTRDRGSHEQFFGPGTRLTVL.